This T cell receptor (beta chain) was recovered during a study of cytomegalovirus exposure and HLA in healthy donors. Study-level points and caveats: The study designated over 150 TCR beta chains cytomegalovirus-associated.

The study ran its PCR with 60 Vbeta and 13 Jbeta primers. Here immunoSEQ multiplex PCR was the method, and the copy in TCRdb shows in-frame clones only, minus some. Here the sample spans tens of thousands of clones, roughly 80% being singletons. Points on this clone: Its specificity is unknown.

Per germline, CDR1 LNHDA and CDR2 SQIVND (reference sequence). This CDR3 contains 18 residues. Trimming at V came to 3 bases and at J to 3 bases, leaving 8 bases not matched to a gene. This receptor was taken from a girl aged 2 to 10 in good health and CMV-seropositive. The gene calls are TRBV19 and TRBJ2-2, with TRBD2 matching over 12 bases. The source material was PBMCs. For the CDR3, the DNA is TGTGCCAGTAGTATTATCGGCTCTAGCGGGAGGGACACCGGGGAGCTGTTTTTT. Translating it yields CASSIIGSSGRDTGELFF.